This T cell receptor (beta chain) came from a study of T cell responses to AZD1222 COVID-19 vaccine. Study-level results: It was only a handful of AZD1222 recipients who were seropositive at baseline.

The table came from immunoSEQ multiplex PCR; TCRdb's copy has only in-frame clones and leaves some out. The table lists 150,000 or so clones, about 90% of them singletons. A word on this clone: What it binds is unknown.

V was trimmed by 2 bases and J by 0 bases, leaving 17 bases between them. CDR3 size: 18 residues. The sequenced sample was peripheral blood, obtained on day 0 of AZD1222 vaccination. The V call is TRBV23-1, the J call TRBJ2-1; D may be TRBD2 (5 bases). TRBV23-1 belongs to the ORF category, with a function that is uncertain. The sequence derives from an adult in good health. CDR3 in DNA: TGCGCCAGCAGTCAAGATTTGTCTTTAGAGGGCTCCTACAATGAGCAGTTCTTC. Its translation: CASSQDLSLEGSYNEQFF.